Described below is a single T cell receptor beta chain sequence and its context. Its binding antigen is unknown. The sample holds no much larger clone one base away, and base qualities are not on file. These data are taken from a study of shared T cell receptors in the human thymus (dated by TCRdb to 2020 to 2022). About the study as a whole: The study investigated the way shared, self-reactive T-cell receptor alpha chains are produced in the human thymus.

Libraries were built with the immunoSEQ multiplex PCR assay. TCRdb holds this immuneACCESS table with in-frame rearrangements only. Some clones are missing; in checked studies, unresolved V genes explain under half, and the rest has no known cause. The sample table holds hundreds of thousands of clones, of which around nine tenths were seen once. The ten largest clones capture 0.01% of the sample. Including the terminal cysteine and phenylalanine, the CDR3 comprises 14 residues. CDR3 DNA is the only sequence kept; it has 42 bases, read in frame from the first base. The CDR1 and CDR2 encoded by the germline V gene are SQVTM and ANQGSEA. Relative to germline, V is missing 6 bases and J is missing 10 bases, with 8 bases of the junction outside any gene match. A further study also used this sample, focusing on human thymus T cells. As described in the second report: The donors were immunologically healthy infants in Finland who had open corrective cardiac surgery for congenital heart defects. Thymus tissue was obtained as surgical resects removed during corrective cardiac surgery. Usage of V and J gene segments appeared to be biased in both the thymic and the peripheral blood repertoires. The related research reported highly overlapping thymic TCR repertoires among unrelated individuals. TCR alpha and beta repertoires from roughly eight infant thymus samples and a few related peripheral blood samples were characterized in the study. The cohort included more than 5 male and a couple of female infants, with donor ages spanning 7 to 244 days. Thymocytes were released mechanically from tissue and stored at -70 °C as pellets of about 9-32 million cells. A QIAsymphony instrument was used to extract genomic DNA from frozen cell pellets. The immunoSEQ multiplex PCR assay was used to amplify the TCRB and TCRAD loci from a standardized amount of quality-controlled genomic DNA. The amplicons covered the V(D)J region and were long enough to include the CDR3 and to identify the V and J genes. The amplicons were sequenced on an Illumina platform via the commercial immunoSEQ service. Primer bias and sequencing errors were corrected as previously described, and TCRAD and TCRB definitions were based on the IMGT database. Analysis of the repertoires was done with immunoSEQ Analyzer 3.0 and VDJTools and included basic statistics, V/J segment usage, diversity estimates, rarefaction and pairwise overlap. Chao1, ChaoE, Efron-Thisted, Shannon and inverse Simpson indices were used to estimate diversity, which was also estimated on datasets down-sampled to the smallest sample. Repertoire overlap was assessed by strict matching of CDR3 nucleotide sequence, V gene and J gene, and clustering was done by Jaccard-based multidimensional scaling. On average, thymus samples yielded hundreds of thousands of unique TCRB clonotypes, whereas blood samples yielded approximately 90,000.

Sample: thymocytes. The chain uses TRBV29-1 and TRBJ2-1, and 14 junctional nucleotides match TRBD2. The clonotype was recovered from a boy under two years old with a congenital heart defect. Donor details come from another sample of the same person, matched by shared clones. Read as DNA, the sequence is TGCAGCGTCTCGGGACTAGCGGGAGTTAGGGAGCAGTTCTTC. Translated, this is CSVSGLAGVREQFF.